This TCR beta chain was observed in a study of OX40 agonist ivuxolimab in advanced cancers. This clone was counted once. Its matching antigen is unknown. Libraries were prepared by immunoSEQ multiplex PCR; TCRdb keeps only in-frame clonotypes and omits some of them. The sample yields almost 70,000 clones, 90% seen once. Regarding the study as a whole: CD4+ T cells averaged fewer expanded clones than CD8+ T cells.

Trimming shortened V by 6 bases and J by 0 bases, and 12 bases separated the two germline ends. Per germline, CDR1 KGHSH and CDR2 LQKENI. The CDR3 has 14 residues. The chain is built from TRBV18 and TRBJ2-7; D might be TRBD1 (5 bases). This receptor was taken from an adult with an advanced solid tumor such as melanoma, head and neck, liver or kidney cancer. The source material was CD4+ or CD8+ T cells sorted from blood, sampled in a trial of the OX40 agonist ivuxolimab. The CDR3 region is CASSNRTSSYEQYF. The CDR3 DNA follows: TGTGCCAGCTCGAACCGGACATCCTCCTACGAGCAGTACTTC.